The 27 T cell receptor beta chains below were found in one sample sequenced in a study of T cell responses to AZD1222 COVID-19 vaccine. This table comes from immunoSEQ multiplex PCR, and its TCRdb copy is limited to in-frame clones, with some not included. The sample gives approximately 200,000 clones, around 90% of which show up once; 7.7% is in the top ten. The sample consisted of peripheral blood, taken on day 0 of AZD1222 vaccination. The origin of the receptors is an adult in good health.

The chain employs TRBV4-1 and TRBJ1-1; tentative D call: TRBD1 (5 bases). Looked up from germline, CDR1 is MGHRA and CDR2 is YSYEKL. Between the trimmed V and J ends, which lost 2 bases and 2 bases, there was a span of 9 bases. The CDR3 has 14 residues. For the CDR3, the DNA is TGCGCCAGCAGCCAACGTCGGGACAACACTGAAGCTTTCTTT. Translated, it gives CASSQRRDNTEAFF.

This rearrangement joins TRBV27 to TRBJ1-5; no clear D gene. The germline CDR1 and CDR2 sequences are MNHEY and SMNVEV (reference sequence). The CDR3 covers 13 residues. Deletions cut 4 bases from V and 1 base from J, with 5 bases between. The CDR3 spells CASSSDSNQPQHF. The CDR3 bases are TGTGCCAGCAGTTCGGACAGCAATCAGCCCCAGCATTTT.

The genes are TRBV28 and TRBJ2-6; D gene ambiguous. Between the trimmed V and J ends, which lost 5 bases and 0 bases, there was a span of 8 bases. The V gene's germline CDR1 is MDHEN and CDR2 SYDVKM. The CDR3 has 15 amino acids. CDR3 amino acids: CASSPPYSGANVLTF. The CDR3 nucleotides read TGTGCCAGCAGTCCACCCTACTCTGGGGCCAACGTCCTGACTTTC.

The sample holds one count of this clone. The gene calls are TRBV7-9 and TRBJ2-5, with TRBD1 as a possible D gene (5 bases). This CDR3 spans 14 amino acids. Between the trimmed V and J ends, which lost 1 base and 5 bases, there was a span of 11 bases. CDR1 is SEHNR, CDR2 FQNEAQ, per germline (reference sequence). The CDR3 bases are TGTGCCAGCAGCTTAGTAAGGAAGGGGGAGACCCAGTACTTC. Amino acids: CASSLVRKGETQYF.

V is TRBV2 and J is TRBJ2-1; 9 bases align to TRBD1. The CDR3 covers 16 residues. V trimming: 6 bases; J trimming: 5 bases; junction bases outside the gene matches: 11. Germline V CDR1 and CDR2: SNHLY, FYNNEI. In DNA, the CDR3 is TGTGCCAGCAGCTACCTGGGACAGGGAGGAAACAATGAGCAGTTCTTC. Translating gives CASSYLGQGGNNEQFF.

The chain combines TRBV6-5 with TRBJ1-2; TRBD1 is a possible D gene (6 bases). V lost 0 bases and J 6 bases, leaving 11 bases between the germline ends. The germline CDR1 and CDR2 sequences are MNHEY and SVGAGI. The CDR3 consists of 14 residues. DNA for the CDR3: TGTGCCAGCAGTTACTCGACAGGAGGAGATGGCTACACCTTC. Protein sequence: CASSYSTGGDGYTF.

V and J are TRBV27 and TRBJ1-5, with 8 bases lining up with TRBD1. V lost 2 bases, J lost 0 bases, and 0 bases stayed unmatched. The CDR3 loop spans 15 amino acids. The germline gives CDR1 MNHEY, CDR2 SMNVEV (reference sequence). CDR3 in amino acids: CASSLDRGSNQPQHF. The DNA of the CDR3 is TGTGCCAGCAGTTTAGACAGGGGTAGCAATCAGCCCCAGCATTTT.

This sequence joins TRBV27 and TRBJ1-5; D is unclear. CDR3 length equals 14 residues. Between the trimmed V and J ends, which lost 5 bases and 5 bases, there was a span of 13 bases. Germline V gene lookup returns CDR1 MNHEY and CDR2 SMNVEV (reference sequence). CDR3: CASSPRTLYQPQHF. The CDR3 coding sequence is TGTGCCAGCAGTCCGCGGACGCTCTATCAGCCCCAGCATTTT.

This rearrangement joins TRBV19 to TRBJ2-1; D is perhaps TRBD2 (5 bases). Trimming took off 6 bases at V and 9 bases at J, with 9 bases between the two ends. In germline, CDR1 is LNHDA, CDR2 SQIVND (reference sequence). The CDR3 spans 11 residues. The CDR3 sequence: CASRRGREQFF. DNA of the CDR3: TGTGCCAGTAGACGAGGGCGTGAGCAGTTCTTC.

The CDR3 protein is CASSTMRGNTEAFF. The DNA of the CDR3 is TGTGCCAGCAGTACCATGAGGGGGAACACTGAAGCTTTCTTT. V usage is TRBV11-2 and J usage is TRBJ1-1, with a tentative D call TRBD1 (5 bases). Between the trimmed V and J ends, which lost 6 bases and 1 base, there was a span of 12 bases. The V gene's germline CDR1 is SGHAT and CDR2 FQNNGV. This CDR3 contains 14 residues. Supplemented by reference TRBV11-2 and TRBJ1-1, the full variable domain reads EAGVAQSPRYKIIEKRQSVAFWCNPISGHATLYWYQQILGQGPKLLIQFQNNGVVDDSQLPKDRFSAERLKGVDSTLKIQPAKLEDSAVYLCASSTMRGNTEAFFGQGTRLTVV.

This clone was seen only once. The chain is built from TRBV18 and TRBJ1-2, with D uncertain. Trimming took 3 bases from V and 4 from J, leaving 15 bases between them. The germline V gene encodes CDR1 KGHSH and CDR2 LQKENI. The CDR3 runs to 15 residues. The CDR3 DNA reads TGTGCCAGCTCACCGAGTAGTGGTCAGTCCTATGGCTACACCTTC. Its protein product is CASSPSSGQSYGYTF.

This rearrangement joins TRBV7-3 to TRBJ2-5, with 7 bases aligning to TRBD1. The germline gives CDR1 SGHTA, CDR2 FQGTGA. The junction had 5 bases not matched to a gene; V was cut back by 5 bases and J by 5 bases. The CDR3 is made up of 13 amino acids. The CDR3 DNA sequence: TGTGCCAGCAGCGCAAACAGGGGCGAGACCCAGTACTTC. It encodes CASSANRGETQYF.

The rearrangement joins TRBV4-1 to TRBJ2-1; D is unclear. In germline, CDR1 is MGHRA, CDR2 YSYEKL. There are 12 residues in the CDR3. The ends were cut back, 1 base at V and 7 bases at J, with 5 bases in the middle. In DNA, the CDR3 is TGCGCCAGCAGCCAAGTGGAGAATGAGCAGTTCTTC. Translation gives CASSQVENEQFF.

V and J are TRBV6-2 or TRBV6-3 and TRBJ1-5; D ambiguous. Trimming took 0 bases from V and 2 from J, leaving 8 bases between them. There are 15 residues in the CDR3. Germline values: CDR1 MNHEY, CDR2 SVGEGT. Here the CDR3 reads CASSYSIQGNQPQHF. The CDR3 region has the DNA TGTGCCAGCAGTTACTCGATCCAGGGCAATCAGCCCCAGCATTTT.

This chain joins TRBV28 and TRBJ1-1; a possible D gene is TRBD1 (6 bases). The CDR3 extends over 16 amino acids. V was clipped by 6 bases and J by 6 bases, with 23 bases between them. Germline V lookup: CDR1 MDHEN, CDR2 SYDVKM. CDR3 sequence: CASSPSDLRDKPEAFF. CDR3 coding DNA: TGTGCCAGCAGCCCGTCTGACCTCCGGGACAAGCCTGAAGCTTTCTTT.

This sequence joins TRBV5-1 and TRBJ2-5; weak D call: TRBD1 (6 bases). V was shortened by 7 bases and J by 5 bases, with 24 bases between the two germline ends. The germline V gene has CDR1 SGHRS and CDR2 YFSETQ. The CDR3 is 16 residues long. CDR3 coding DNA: TGCGCCAGCCGATTGGCAGGGGAAAGCCCATTGGAGACCCAGTACTTC. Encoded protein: CASRLAGESPLETQYF.

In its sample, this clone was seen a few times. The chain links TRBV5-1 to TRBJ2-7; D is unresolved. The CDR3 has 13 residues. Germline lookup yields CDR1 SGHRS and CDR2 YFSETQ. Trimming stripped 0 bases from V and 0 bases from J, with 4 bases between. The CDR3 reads CASSLEGSYEQYF. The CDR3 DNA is TGCGCCAGCAGCTTGGAGGGCTCCTACGAGCAGTACTTC.

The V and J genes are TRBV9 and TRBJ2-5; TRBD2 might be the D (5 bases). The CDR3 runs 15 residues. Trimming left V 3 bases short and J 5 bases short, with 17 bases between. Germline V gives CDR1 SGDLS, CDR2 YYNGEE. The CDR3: CASSGAPSPLETQYF. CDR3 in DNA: TGTGCCAGCAGCGGGGCGCCTAGCCCCTTGGAGACCCAGTACTTC.

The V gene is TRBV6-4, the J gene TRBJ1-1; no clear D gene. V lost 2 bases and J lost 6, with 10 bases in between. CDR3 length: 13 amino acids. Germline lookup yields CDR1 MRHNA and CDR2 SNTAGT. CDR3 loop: CASSDPPRPEAFF. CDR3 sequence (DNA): TGTGCCAGCAGTGACCCGCCGAGGCCTGAAGCTTTCTTT.

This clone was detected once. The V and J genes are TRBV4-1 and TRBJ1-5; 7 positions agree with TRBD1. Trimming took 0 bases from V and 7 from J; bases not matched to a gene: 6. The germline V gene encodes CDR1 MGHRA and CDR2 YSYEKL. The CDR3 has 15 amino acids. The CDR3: CASSQEPTGLQPQHF. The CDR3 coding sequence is TGCGCCAGCAGCCAAGAACCGACAGGGTTACAGCCCCAGCATTTT.

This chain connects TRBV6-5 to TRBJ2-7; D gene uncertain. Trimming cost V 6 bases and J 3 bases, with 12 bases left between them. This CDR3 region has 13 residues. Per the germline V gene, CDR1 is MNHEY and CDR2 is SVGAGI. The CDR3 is CASREAAYYEQYF. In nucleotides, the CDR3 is TGTGCCAGCAGAGAGGCCGCCTACTACGAGCAGTACTTC.

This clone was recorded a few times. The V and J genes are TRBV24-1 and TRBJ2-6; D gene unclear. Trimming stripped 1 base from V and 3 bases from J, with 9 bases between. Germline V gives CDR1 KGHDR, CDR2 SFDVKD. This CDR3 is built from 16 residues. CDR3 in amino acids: CATSDLLPSGANVLTF. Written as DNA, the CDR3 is TGTGCCACCAGTGATTTACTTCCTAGTGGGGCCAACGTCCTGACTTTC.

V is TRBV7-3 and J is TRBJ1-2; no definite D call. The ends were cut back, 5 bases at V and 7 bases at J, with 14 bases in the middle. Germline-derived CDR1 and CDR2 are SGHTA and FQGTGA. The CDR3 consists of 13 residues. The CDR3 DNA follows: TGTGCCAGCAGCCCCTCGGGTGCAGGTGGCTACACCTTC. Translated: CASSPSGAGGYTF.

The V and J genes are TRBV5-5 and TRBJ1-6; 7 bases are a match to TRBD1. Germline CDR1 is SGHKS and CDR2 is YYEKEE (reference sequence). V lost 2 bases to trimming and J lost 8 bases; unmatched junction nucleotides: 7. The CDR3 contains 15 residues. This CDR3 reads CASSFWDTGDSPLHF. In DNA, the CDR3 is TGTGCCAGCAGCTTTTGGGACACAGGGGATTCACCCCTCCACTTT.

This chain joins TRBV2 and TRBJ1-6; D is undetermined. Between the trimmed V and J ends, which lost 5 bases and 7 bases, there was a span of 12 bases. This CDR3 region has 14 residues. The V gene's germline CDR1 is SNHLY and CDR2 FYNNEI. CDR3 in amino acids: CASSKQPGNSPLHF. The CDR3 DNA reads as TGTGCCAGCAGTAAACAGCCGGGGAATTCACCCCTCCACTTT.

CDR3 sequence reads: CAISATAHGYTF. DNA for the CDR3: TGTGCCATCAGTGCCACAGCGCATGGCTACACCTTC. The rearrangement uses TRBV10-3 and TRBJ1-2, with no clear D. Per germline, CDR1 ENHRY and CDR2 SYGVKD. V was clipped by 4 bases and J by 6 bases, with 9 bases between them. The CDR3 loop spans 12 amino acids.

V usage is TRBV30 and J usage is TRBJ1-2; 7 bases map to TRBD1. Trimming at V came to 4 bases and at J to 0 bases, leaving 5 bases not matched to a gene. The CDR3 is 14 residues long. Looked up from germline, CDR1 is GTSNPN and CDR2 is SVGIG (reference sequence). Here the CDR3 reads CAWTRGQPNYGYTF. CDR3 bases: TGTGCCTGGACCCGGGGACAGCCTAACTATGGCTACACCTTC. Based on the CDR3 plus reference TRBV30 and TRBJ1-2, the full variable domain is SQTIHQWPATLVQPVGSPLSLECTVEGTSNPNLYWYRQAAGRGLQLLFYSVGIGQISSEVPQNLSASRPQDRQFILSSKKLLLSDSGFYLCAWTRGQPNYGYTFGSGTRLTVV.